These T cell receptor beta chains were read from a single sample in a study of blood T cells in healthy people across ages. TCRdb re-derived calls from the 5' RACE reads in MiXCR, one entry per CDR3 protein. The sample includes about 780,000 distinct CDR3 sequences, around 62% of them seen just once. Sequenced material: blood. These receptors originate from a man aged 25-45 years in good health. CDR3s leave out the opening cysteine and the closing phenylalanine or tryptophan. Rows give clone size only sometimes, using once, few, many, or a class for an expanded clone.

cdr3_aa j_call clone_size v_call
ATSRGPLGANVLT TRBJ2-6 once TRBV15
ASSPTSGENNEQF TRBJ2-1 . TRBV7-3
ASSAFGQGRVTDTQY TRBJ2-3 . TRBV25-1
ASSPVGLRDNEQF TRBJ2-1 . TRBV4-3
SPGDQETQY TRBJ2-5 . TRBV20-1
ASSLKSIGASYEQY . . TRBV11-2
ASSLSGESNQPQH TRBJ1-5 . TRBV5-5
ASSLVLALAEQETQY TRBJ2-5 few TRBV7-9
ASSLRNSGGLSGANVLT TRBJ2-6 few TRBV5-1
ASSLGVASDTQY TRBJ2-3 . TRBV5-1